These 9 T cell receptor beta chains originate from one sample sequenced in a study of blood T cell repertoires in COVID-19. The table came from immunoSEQ multiplex PCR; TCRdb's copy has only in-frame clones and leaves some out. The sample contains 170,000 or so clones, 75% to 85% of which appear only once. The sample was peripheral blood. The receptor set was obtained from a human donor in a cohort sampled during active COVID-19.

The rearrangement joins TRBV4-1 to TRBJ1-5; D not resolved. The CDR3 totals 15 residues. V lost 4 bases and J lost 1, with 11 bases in between. Germline V CDR1 and CDR2: MGHRA, YSYEKL. CDR3 sequence: CASSPGEVSNQPQHF. CDR3 nucleotides: TGCGCCAGCAGCCCCGGGGAGGTCAGCAATCAGCCCCAGCATTTT.

The chain recombines TRBV12-3 or TRBV12-4 with TRBJ1-2, with TRBD1 matching 8 bases. The length of the CDR3 is 13 residues. V lost 2 bases, J lost 12 bases, and 8 bases stayed unmatched. In DNA, the CDR3 is TGTGCCAGCAGTTTATCGGGACAGGTCATTAACACCTTC. Translated, it gives CASSLSGQVINTF.

The rearrangement uses TRBV9 and TRBJ2-3; D unresolved. V gave up 0 bases and J gave up 4 bases, with 18 bases separating them. This CDR3 is 17 amino acids long. Germline CDR1 and CDR2: SGDLS and YYNGEE. CDR3 in amino acids: CASSVAQEQPHSDTQYF. CDR3 DNA: TGTGCCAGCAGCGTAGCTCAGGAACAGCCGCACTCAGATACGCAGTATTTT.

The CDR3 DNA sequence: TGTGCCAGCACACTAGCGGCTACCTACAATGAGCAGTTCTTC. Translated: CASTLAATYNEQFF. The gene calls are TRBV6-6 and TRBJ2-1, with TRBD2 matching over 8 bases. This CDR3 is built from 14 residues. In germline, CDR1 is MNHNY, CDR2 SVGAGI (reference sequence). Trimming at V came to 7 bases and at J to 2 bases, leaving 4 bases not matched to a gene.

The gene calls are TRBV4-1 and TRBJ2-7; D call uncertain. Germline lookup yields CDR1 MGHRA and CDR2 YSYEKL. CDR3 length: 14 amino acids. V lost 3 bases and J lost 0, with 9 bases in between. CDR3 amino acids: CASSQNSYSYEQYF. CDR3 coding DNA: TGCGCCAGCAGCCAGAACTCCTACTCCTACGAGCAGTACTTC.

The V gene is TRBV20-1, the J gene TRBJ1-5; 9 nucleotides line up with TRBD1. The CDR3 runs to 15 residues. The ends lost 3 bases at V and 4 bases at J; junction bases unmatched: 7. CDR1 and CDR2 (germline): DFQATT, SNEGSKA (reference sequence). DNA for the CDR3: TGCAGTGCTAGTCCTGACAGGGGGGAGAATCAGCCCCAGCATTTT. Its translation: CSASPDRGENQPQHF.

The chain joins TRBV6-6 to TRBJ2-7, with D perhaps matching TRBD2 (6 bases). Between the trimmed V and J ends, which lost 7 bases and 4 bases, there was a span of 17 bases. The CDR3 totals 14 residues. The germline CDR1 and CDR2 sequences are MNHNY and SVGAGI (reference sequence). CDR3 in amino acids: CASTAFPGSYEQYF. The CDR3 region has the DNA TGTGCCAGCACTGCTTTCCCCGGGAGTTACGAGCAGTACTTC.

V is TRBV28 and J is TRBJ1-1; TRBD1 matches at 8 bases. The V gene end was trimmed by 6 bases and the J gene end by 0 bases; junction bases not matched to a gene: 18. Germline values: CDR1 MDHEN, CDR2 SYDVKM. CDR3 length equals 19 residues. The CDR3 spells CASSYSRDRRRAMNTEAFF. CDR3 coding DNA: TGTGCCAGCAGCTATAGCCGGGACAGGAGGAGGGCGATGAACACTGAAGCTTTCTTT.

As concerns this clone: At one boundary the junction diverges from the germline segment, which might be a read error. The chain recombines TRBV28 with TRBJ2-7; 8 bases match TRBD1. The CDR3 has 13 amino acids. Germline V gene sequence: CDR1 MDHEN, CDR2 SYDVKM. CDR3 sequence (DNA): TGTGCCAGCAGAGCCGGGACAGGCCCCGCGCCCTCTTTC. Its translation is CASRAGTGPAPSF.